Following are 17 T cell receptor beta chains from one sample sequenced in a study of sequential checkpoint blockade in melanoma (dated by TCRdb to about 2019). The treatment or condition tag for this specimen amounts to: randomized to nivolumab then ipilimumab (arm A) or the reverse (arm B). The method behind the library was the immunoSEQ multiplex PCR assay. TCRdb limited this immuneACCESS table to in-frame rearrangements with V and J called. A share of clones is missing; checked studies link under half to unresolved V genes, and the rest is unexplained. Present in this sample are roughly 1,200 clones, roughly 20% of which were seen just once. The ten largest clones add up to approximately 17% of the sample. The source was tumor tissue (inferred from file names), collected from a patient given nivolumab and ipilimumab in sequence. The receptor source for this set is a human donor with melanoma.

The V call is TRBV19, the J call TRBJ2-5; TRBD1 is a possible D gene (6 bases). This CDR3 contains 16 residues. CDR1 is LNHDA, CDR2 SQIVND, per germline (reference sequence). V was shortened by 6 bases and J by 1 base, with 18 bases between the two germline ends. Here the CDR3 DNA reads TGTGCCAGTAGGCCGCGAGGACAGCAAGTCCAAGAGACCCAGTACTTC. Translation: CASRPRGQQVQETQYF.

The rearrangement links TRBV9 to TRBJ2-2; TRBD1 agrees at 7 bases. Germline loops: CDR1 SGDLS, CDR2 YYNGEE. With 4 bases clipped from V and 1 base from J, the junction kept 7 bases outside the gene matches. There are 16 residues in the CDR3. The CDR3 bases are TGTGCCAGCAGCCATATACAGGGGCTGAACACCGGGGAGCTGTTTTTT. Its translation is CASSHIQGLNTGELFF.

By frequency in the sample, this clone is medium-sized (0.01 to 0.1%). This chain joins TRBV11-3 and TRBJ1-6; the D gene is possibly TRBD1 (6 bases). V lost 4 bases, J lost 6 bases, and 16 bases lay in between. This CDR3 spans 16 amino acids. Germline V gene data show CDR1 as SGHNT and CDR2 as YENEEA. The CDR3 reads CASSSLGGALNSPLHF. The CDR3 coding sequence is TGTGCCAGCAGCTCCCTGGGGGGGGCTCTTAATTCACCCCTCCACTTT.

This clone has more than one count but fewer than ten. J is TRBJ2-3 and V is TRBV19, with 13 bases lining up with TRBD2. This CDR3 comprises 15 residues. The V gene end was trimmed by 5 bases and the J gene end by 4 bases; junction bases not matched to a gene: 3. Germline-derived CDR1 and CDR2 are LNHDA and SQIVND (reference sequence). CDR3 in DNA: TGTGCCAGTAGTTTGACTAGCGGGGGGTCAGATACGCAGTATTTT. Translating it yields CASSLTSGGSDTQYF.

In its sample, this clone is medium-sized. This chain connects TRBV11-3 to TRBJ2-1; 7 bases map to TRBD1. The length of the CDR3 is 15 residues. V gave up 3 bases and J gave up 6 bases; unmatched junction bases: 8. Germline-derived CDR1 and CDR2 are SGHNT and YENEEA. The CDR3: CASSLSGGLGNEQFF. Written as DNA, the CDR3 is TGTGCCAGCAGCTTGTCAGGGGGTCTAGGCAATGAGCAGTTCTTC.

The CDR3: CASSLRKSDTDTQYF. The DNA for the CDR3 is TGCGCCAGCAGCCTACGGAAATCTGACACAGATACGCAGTATTTT. The rearrangement links TRBV5-1 to TRBJ2-3, with D unclear. The CDR3 contains 15 residues. The germline CDR1 and CDR2 sequences are SGHRS and YFSETQ. Trimming stripped 4 bases from V and 2 bases from J, with 14 bases between.

This clone has only a few counts. This chain links TRBV30 with TRBJ1-6, with D perhaps matching TRBD1 (5 bases). The CDR3 contains 13 residues. Per germline, CDR1 GTSNPN and CDR2 SVGIG (reference sequence). Trimming removed 1 base from V and 5 bases from J, with 6 bases in between. CDR3 loop: CAWSETDNSPLHF. The CDR3 DNA reads as TGTGCCTGGAGTGAGACAGATAATTCACCCCTCCACTTT.

This clone was seen a few times. At one end the junction does not follow the germline gene, possibly because of a read error. This chain uses TRBV6-8 with TRBJ1-5, with D possibly TRBD1 on 5 matching bases. Germline CDR1 and CDR2: MNHGY and SAAAGT. CDR3 length equals 14 residues. The CDR3 coding sequence is TGTGCCAGCAGCTACTCCAGGGAAGGGCAGCCCCAGCATTTT. Its protein product is CASSYSREGQPQHF.

The V call is TRBV15, the J call TRBJ2-1; 7 bases are a match to TRBD2. Germline CDR1 LNHNV, CDR2 YYDKDF (reference sequence). Trimming at V came to 5 bases and at J to 8 bases, leaving 9 bases not matched to a gene. This CDR3 region has 14 residues. The CDR3 nucleotides read TGTGCCACCAGCCGTACCAGGGAGGGTGATGAGCAGTTCTTC. This gives the protein CATSRTREGDEQFF.

The V and J genes are TRBV29-1 and TRBJ1-5; perhaps TRBD1 as D (6 bases). CDR1 is SQVTM and CDR2 is ANQGSEA in the germline V gene. This CDR3 is built from 14 residues. Between the trimmed V and J ends, which lost 5 bases and 3 bases, there was a span of 14 bases. CDR3 sequence reads: CSVIWTDPNQPQHF. DNA of the CDR3: TGCAGCGTTATTTGGACAGATCCCAATCAGCCCCAGCATTTT.

The sample holds a few counts of this clone. The V call is TRBV6-8, the J call TRBJ1-5; D uncertain. The CDR3 extends over 13 amino acids. CDR1 MNHGY and CDR2 SAAAGT come from the germline V gene. V shed 3 bases and J shed 7 bases, with 10 bases lying between them. CDR3 amino acids: CASSYTQDQPQHF. The CDR3, as DNA: TGTGCCAGCAGTTATACTCAGGACCAGCCCCAGCATTTT.

J is TRBJ1-4 and V is TRBV9; 10 nucleotides agree with TRBD1. The germline CDR1 and CDR2 sequences are SGDLS and YYNGEE. The V gene end was trimmed by 0 bases and the J gene end by 6 bases; junction bases not matched to a gene: 2. This CDR3 spans 15 amino acids. The CDR3 region has the DNA TGTGCCAGCAGCGTAGAAGGGACAGGGGATGAAAAACTGTTTTTT. Amino acids: CASSVEGTGDEKLFF.

By frequency in the sample, this clone is large (0.1 to 1%). The CDR3 sequence: CASDGTRVGAEAFF. CDR3 DNA: TGTGCCAGCGACGGAACTCGAGTAGGGGCTGAAGCTTTCTTT. The chain uses TRBV6-8 and TRBJ1-1; the D gene is possibly TRBD1 (5 bases). The CDR3 contains 14 residues. Trimming pared 8 bases from V and 6 bases from J, leaving 19 bases between. In germline, CDR1 is MNHGY, CDR2 SAAAGT.

The table lists this clone with a few counts. The chain recombines TRBV29-1 with TRBJ1-4; the match to TRBD1 covers 8 bases. V lost 6 bases, J lost 2 bases, and 5 bases stayed unmatched. The CDR3 is made up of 14 amino acids. Germline loops: CDR1 SQVTM, CDR2 ANQGSEA. The chain's CDR3 is CSVGDRGTNEKLFF. DNA for the CDR3: TGCAGCGTGGGCGACAGGGGTACTAATGAAAAACTGTTTTTT. Filled out from reference TRBV29-1 and TRBJ1-4, the complete variable domain reads SAVISQKPSRDICQRGTSLTIQCQVDSQVTMMFWYRQQPGQSLTLIATANQGSEATYESGFVIDKFPISRPNLTFSTLTVSNMSPEDSSIYLCSVGDRGTNEKLFFGSGTQLSVL.

Written as DNA, the CDR3 is TGTGCCAGTAGTATTGGGCAGGGGCCCTACAATGAGCAGTTCTTC. This encodes CASSIGQGPYNEQFF. The chain combines TRBV19 with TRBJ2-1, with D perhaps matching TRBD1 (6 bases). This CDR3 contains 15 residues. With 3 bases removed from V and 2 bases from J, the gap between germline ends came to 11 bases. Per germline, CDR1 LNHDA and CDR2 SQIVND (reference sequence).

The chain carries TRBV6-8 and TRBJ2-5; TRBD1 matches 10 bases. Germline V gene data show CDR1 as MNHGY and CDR2 as SAAAGT. Trimming cost V 6 bases and J 4 bases; bases outside gene matches: 8. The CDR3 runs to 15 residues. CDR3 in DNA: TGTGCCAGCAGACCTTGGACAGGGGGAAGAGAGACCCAGTACTTC. Its protein is CASRPWTGGRETQYF.

This clone has only a few counts. This chain connects TRBV28 to TRBJ2-1, with D unclear. The CDR3 is 15 residues long. With 6 bases removed from V and 3 bases from J, the gap between germline ends came to 15 bases. Germline CDR1 is MDHEN and CDR2 is SYDVKM. Here the CDR3 DNA reads TGTGCCAGCAGCCTTGCCCCCGCAGGCTACAATGAGCAGTTCTTC. Protein sequence: CASSLAPAGYNEQFF. The full variable domain, rest sourced from reference TRBV28 and TRBJ2-1, is DVKVTQSSRYLVKRTGEKVFLECVQDMDHENMFWYRQDPGLGLRLIYFSYDVKMKEKGDIPEGYSVSREKKERFSLILESASTNQTSMYLCASSLAPAGYNEQFFGPGTRLTVL.